This TCR beta chain was sequenced during a study of yellow fever vaccine responses in identical twins. MiXCR, applied by TCRdb to the RT-PCR reads, yields one record per CDR3 protein. Of about 960 distinct CDR3 sequences listed, over 80% are singletons. Study findings and constraints: Reportedly, the response of twins' T cells to the vaccine seemed partly convergent, partly personalized.

In regard to this clonotype: What it binds is not known.

Germline V lookup: CDR1 MGHRA, CDR2 YSYEKL. The CDR3 is made up of 17 amino acids. J lost 4 bases, V lost 1 base, and 8 bases had no gene match. This TCR was sampled from a female donor who received the yellow fever vaccine. The rearrangement links TRBV4-1 to TRBJ2-1; 9 bases map to TRBD2. The sample here was T cells from blood (PBMCs), unsorted or a sorted subset (not recorded which), taken before or after yellow fever vaccination (not recorded which). CDR3 sequence reads: CASSQGSGSHGYNEQFF. CDR3 nucleotide sequence: TGCGCCAGCAGCCAAGGTAGCGGGAGCCACGGATACAATGAGCAGTTCTTC.